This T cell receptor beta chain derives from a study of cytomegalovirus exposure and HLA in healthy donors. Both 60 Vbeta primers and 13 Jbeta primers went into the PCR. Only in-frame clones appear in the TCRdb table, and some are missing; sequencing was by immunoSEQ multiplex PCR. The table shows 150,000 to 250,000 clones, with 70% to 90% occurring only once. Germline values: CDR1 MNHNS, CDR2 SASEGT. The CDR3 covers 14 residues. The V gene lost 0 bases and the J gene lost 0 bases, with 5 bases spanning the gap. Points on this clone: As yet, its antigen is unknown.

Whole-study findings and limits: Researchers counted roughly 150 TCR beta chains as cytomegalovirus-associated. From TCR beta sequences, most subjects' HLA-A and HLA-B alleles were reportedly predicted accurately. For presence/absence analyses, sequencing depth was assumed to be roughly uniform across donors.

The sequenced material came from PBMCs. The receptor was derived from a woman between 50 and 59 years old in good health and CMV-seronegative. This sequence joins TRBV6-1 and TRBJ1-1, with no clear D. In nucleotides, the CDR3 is TGTGCCAGCAGTGAAGCTACGGTGAACACTGAAGCTTTCTTT. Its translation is CASSEATVNTEAFF.